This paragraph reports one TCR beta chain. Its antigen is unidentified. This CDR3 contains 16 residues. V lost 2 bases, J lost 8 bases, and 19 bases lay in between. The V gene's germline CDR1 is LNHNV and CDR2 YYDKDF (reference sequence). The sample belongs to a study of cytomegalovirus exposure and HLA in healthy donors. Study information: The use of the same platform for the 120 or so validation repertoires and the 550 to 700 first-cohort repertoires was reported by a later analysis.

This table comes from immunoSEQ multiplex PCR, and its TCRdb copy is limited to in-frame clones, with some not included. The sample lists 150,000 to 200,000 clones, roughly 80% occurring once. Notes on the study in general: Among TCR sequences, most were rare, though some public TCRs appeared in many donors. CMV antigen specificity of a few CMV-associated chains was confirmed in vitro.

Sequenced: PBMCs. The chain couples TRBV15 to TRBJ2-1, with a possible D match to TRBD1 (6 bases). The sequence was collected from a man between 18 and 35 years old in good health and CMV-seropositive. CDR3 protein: CATSRNPAGESDEQFF. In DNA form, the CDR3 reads TGTGCCACCAGCAGAAACCCGGCAGGGGAGTCGGATGAGCAGTTCTTC.